This T cell receptor beta chain was identified in a study of T cell responses to AZD1222 COVID-19 vaccine. Overall study findings and caveats: Per reports, nearly half of all spike-specific TCRs target regions that are unmutated in variants. Across spike, vaccine-associated CD4 TCRs were found, dominant at 160-218 and 743-854.

Clones were sequenced by immunoSEQ multiplex PCR, and TCRdb holds only the in-frame ones, with some missing. The data contain some 110,000 clones, around 92% of them seen just once; the ten biggest clones take up 4.2%. The V and J ends lost 4 bases and 5 bases respectively, with 14 bases between them. The CDR3 extends over 13 amino acids. Germline-derived CDR1 and CDR2 are GTSNPN and SVGIG (reference sequence). Concerning this clone: What it binds is not known.

The material was peripheral blood, obtained on day 0 of AZD1222 vaccination. This sequence was found in an adult in good health. The V and J genes are TRBV30 and TRBJ1-2; D might be TRBD1 (5 bases). This CDR3 reads CAWTPPGLYGYTF. The CDR3 DNA follows: TGTGCCTGGACCCCGCCGGGGCTTTATGGCTACACCTTC.